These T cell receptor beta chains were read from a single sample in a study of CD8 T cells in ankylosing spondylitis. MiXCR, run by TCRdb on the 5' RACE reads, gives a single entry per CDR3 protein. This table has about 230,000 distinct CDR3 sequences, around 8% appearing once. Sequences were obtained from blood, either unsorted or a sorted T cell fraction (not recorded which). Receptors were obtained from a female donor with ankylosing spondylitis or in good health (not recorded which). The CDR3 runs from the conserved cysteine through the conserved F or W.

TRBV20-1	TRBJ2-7	CSATGSTYEQYF
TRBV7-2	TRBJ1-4	CASSLSPPPLGEKLFF
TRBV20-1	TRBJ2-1	CSARGRSSYNEQFF
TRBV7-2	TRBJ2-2	CASSSFRNGELFF
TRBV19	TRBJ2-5	CASGKTGLAGAETQYF
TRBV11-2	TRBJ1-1	CASSPIRAGNTEAFF
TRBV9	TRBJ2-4	CTSSPSGHIQYF
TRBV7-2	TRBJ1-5	CASSLALGLGYSNQPQHF
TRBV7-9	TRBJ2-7	CASSLGWDSYYEQYF
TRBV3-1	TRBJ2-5	CASSLRPDGTQYF
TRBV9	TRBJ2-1	CASSVEGNEQFF
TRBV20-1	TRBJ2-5	CSAGGLEETQYF
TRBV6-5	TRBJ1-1	CATFLSTEAFF
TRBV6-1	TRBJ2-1	CASSGRLAGGPNEQFF
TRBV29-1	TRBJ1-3	CSVARGSGNTIYF
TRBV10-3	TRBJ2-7	CAIGLARYEQYF
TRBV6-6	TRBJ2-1	CASSRLGGDEQFF
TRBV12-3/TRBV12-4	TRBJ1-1	CASSPGVEAFF